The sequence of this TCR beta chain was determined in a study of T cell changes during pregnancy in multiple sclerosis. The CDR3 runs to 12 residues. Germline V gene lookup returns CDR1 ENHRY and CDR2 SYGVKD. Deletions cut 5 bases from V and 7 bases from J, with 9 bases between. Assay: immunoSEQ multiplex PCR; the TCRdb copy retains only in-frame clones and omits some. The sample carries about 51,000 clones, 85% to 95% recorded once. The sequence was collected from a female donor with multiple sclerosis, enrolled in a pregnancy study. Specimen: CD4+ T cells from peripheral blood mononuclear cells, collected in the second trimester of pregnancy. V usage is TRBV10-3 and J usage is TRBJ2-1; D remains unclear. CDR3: CAISPPRNEQFF. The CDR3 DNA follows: TGTGCCATCAGTCCCCCCAGAAATGAGCAGTTCTTC.